This T cell receptor beta chain comes out of a study of cytomegalovirus exposure and HLA in healthy donors. 13 Jbeta primers and 60 Vbeta primers were used for the PCR. Sequencing used immunoSEQ multiplex PCR; TCRdb keeps in-frame clones, though not all of them. The data include approximately 110,000 clones; the top ten clones carry roughly 2.7%. The CDR3 is 15 residues long. From germline, CDR1 is MNHEY and CDR2 SMNVEV (reference sequence). Trimming shortened V by 5 bases and J by 7 bases, and 18 bases separated the two germline ends. This chain joins TRBV27 and TRBJ1-5; D might be TRBD1 (5 bases). The sample taken for sequencing was PBMCs. The TCR originated in a young man in good health and CMV-seronegative. The CDR3 DNA follows: TGTGCCAGCAGTCCCCTTCAGGGTGTGGGGCAGCCCCAGCATTTT. Its protein product is CASSPLQGVGQPQHF.